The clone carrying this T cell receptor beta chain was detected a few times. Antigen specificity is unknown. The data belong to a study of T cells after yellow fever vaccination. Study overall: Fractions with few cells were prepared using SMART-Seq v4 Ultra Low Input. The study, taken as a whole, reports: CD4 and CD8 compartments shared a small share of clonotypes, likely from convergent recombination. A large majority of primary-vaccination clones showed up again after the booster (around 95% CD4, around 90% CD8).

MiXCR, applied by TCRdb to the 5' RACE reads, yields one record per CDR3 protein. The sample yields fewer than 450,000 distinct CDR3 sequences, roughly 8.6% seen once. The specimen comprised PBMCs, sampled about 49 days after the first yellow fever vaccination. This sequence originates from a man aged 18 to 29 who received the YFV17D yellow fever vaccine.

This chain's CDR3 is CAISESTGTSGGTDTQYF. The CDR3 DNA reads as TGTGCCATCAGTGAGTCGACCGGGACTAGCGGGGGGACAGATACGCAGTATTTT. This chain links TRBV10-3 with TRBJ2-3, with 15 bases aligning to TRBD2. Germline trimming cut 0 bases from V and 3 bases from J; bases unmatched to any gene: 4. Germline loops: CDR1 ENHRY, CDR2 SYGVKD. The CDR3 extends over 18 amino acids.